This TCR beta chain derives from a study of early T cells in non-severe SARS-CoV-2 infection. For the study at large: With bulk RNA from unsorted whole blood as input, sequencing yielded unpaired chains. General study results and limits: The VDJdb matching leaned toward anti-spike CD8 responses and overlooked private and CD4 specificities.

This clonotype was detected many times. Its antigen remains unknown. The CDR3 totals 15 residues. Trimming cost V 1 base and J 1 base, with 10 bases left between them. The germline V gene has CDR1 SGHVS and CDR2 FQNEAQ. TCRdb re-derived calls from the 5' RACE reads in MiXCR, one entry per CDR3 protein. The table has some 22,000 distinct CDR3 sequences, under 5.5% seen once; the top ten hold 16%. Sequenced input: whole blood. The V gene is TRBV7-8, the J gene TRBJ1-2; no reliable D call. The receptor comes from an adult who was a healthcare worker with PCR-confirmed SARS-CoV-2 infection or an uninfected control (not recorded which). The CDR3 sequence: CASSLVAGNNYGYTF. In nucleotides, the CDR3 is TGTGCCAGCAGCTTAGTGGCAGGAAATAACTATGGCTACACCTTC.